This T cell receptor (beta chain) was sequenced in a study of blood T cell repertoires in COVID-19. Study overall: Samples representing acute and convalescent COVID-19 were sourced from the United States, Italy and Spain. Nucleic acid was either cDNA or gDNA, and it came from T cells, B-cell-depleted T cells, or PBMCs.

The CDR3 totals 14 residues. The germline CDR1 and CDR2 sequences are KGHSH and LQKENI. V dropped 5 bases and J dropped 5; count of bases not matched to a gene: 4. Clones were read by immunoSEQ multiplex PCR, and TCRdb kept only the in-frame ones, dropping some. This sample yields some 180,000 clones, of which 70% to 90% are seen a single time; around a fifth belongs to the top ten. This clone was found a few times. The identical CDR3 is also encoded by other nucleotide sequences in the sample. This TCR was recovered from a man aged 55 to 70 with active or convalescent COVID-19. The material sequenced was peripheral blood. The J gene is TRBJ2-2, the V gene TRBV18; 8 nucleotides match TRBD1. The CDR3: CASSRTGLTGELFF. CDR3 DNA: TGTGCCAGCTCAAGGACAGGGCTGACCGGGGAGCTGTTTTTT.